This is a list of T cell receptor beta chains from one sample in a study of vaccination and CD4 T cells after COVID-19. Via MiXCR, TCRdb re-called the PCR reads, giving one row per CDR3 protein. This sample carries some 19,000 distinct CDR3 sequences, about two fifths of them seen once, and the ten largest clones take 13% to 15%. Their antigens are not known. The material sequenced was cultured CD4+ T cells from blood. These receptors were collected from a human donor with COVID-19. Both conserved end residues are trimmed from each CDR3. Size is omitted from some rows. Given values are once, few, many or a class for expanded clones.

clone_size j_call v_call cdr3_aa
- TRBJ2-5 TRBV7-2 SSSRVGNSGAGETQY
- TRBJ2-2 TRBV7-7 ASSQLAGSNTGELF
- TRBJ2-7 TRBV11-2 ASSIGDKGIYEQY
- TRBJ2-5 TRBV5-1 ASSLQESGPKGTQY
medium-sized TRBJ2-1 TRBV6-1 ASSVSGGRSYNEQF
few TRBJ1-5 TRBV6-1 AISGRGDQPQH
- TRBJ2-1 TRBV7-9 ASSLDSDEQF
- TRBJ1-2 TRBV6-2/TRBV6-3 ASSATGNYGYT
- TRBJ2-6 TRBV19 ASSMMGGRKPGANVLT
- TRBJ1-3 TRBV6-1 ASSPRGYGNTIY
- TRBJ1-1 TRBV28 ASVHSNSNTEAF
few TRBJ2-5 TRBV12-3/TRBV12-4 ASSFSGTAKETQY
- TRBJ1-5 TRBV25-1 ASSGTGVRGNQPQH
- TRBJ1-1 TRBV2 ASSEALAGTEAF
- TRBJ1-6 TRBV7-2 ASSQRQWNSPLH
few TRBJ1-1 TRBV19 ASSSRQVNTEAF
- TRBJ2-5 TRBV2 ASREDGAKVLETQY
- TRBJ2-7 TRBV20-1 SARLWGIGSYEQY
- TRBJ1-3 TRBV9 ASSVDAGRAIY
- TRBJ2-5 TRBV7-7 ASSSRTGPETQY
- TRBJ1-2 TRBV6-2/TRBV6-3 ASSYSVSSGYT
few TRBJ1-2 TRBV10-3 AISGGTGLNYGYT
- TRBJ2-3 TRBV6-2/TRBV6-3 ASSYPSGGAFDTDTQY
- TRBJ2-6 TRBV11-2 ASSNPTGGFPGANVLT
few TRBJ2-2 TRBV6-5 ASSYSTGNTGELF
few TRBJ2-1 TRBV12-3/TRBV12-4 ASSFGFYNEQF
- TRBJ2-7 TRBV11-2 ASSLDQATSYEQY
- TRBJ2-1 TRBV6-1 ASSSRGDEQF
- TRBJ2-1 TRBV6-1 ASSPRLAGGNEQF
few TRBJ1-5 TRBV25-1 ASRESGSNQPQH
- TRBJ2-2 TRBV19 ASSISAANTGELF
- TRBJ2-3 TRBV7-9 ASRDSGGPHTDTQY
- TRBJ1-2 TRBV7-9 ASSGTGTGSYGYT
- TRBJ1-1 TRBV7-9 ASSFGAGPEAF
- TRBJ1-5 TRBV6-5 ASSSAGGSNQPQH
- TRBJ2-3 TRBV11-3 ASSLRGRVTDTQY
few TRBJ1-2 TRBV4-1 ASSLDRDYGYT
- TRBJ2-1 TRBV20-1 SAPKRTSGDSYNEQF
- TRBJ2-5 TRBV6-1 ASSEREEVYKY
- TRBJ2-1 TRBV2 ASRNGEGGLSYNEQF
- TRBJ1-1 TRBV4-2 ASSQTLNTEAF
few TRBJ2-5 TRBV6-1 ASSDESVGRETQY
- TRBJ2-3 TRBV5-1 ASSLGQRDTDTQY
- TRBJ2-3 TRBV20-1 SARGGLGTDTQY
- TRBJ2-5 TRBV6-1 ASSEEGGGQETQY
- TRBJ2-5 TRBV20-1 SATNPGQGAGGGKETQY